The 6 T cell receptor beta chains given below trace back to one sample, sequenced in a study of T-cell memory formation after mild COVID-19. TCRdb processed the 5' RACE reads anew with MiXCR; each CDR3 protein has one entry. The data show approximately 560,000 distinct CDR3 sequences, about 18% seen once. Sequencing was done on a sample of PBMCs or a T cell subset sorted from them (not recorded which). Receptors originate from an adult woman who had mild COVID-19 (a few samples of this study predate the infection). Cell type and time point are not known.

This clonotype came up a few times. J is TRBJ2-4 and V is TRBV2; 10 bases are a match to TRBD1. V trimming: 5 bases; J trimming: 6 bases; junction bases outside the gene matches: 7. Germline assignment: CDR1 SNHLY and CDR2 FYNNEI. The CDR3 covers 15 residues. CDR3 residues: CASSYDRGLLNIQYF. CDR3 DNA sequence: TGTGCCAGCAGTTACGACAGGGGGCTATTAAACATTCAGTACTTC.

The chain recombines TRBV24-1 with TRBJ2-5; 10 nucleotides match TRBD2. The junction had 7 bases not matched to a gene; V was cut back by 5 bases and J by 5 bases. Germline lookup yields CDR1 KGHDR and CDR2 SFDVKD. The CDR3 loop spans 15 amino acids. The CDR3 loop is CATSASGRAGETQYF. The CDR3 DNA follows: TGTGCCACCAGTGCCAGCGGGAGGGCGGGTGAGACCCAGTACTTC.

This clonotype showed up just a few times. This sequence joins TRBV6-5 and TRBJ2-1, with D possibly being TRBD2 (6 bases). Germline CDR1 and CDR2: MNHEY and SVGAGI. The CDR3 length is 14 residues. Trimming removed 2 bases from V and 10 bases from J, with 15 bases in between. The CDR3 reads CASSYGTARGEQFF. CDR3 sequence (DNA): TGTGCCAGCAGTTACGGGACTGCCCGCGGAGAGCAGTTCTTC.

The V and J genes are TRBV20-1 and TRBJ1-5; possible D gene TRBD1, 5 bases. This CDR3 is built from 11 residues. V lost 1 base and J 7 bases, leaving 5 bases between the germline ends. The V gene's germline CDR1 is DFQATT and CDR2 SNEGSKA (reference sequence). The CDR3 sequence: CSARGGQPQHF. For the CDR3, the DNA is TGCAGTGCTAGAGGGGGCCAGCCCCAGCATTTT.

This clonotype was counted only a few times. The rearrangement joins TRBV5-1 to TRBJ1-1; D is undetermined. The CDR3 length is 14 residues. V was shortened by 5 bases and J by 3 bases, with 14 bases between the two germline ends. The germline gives CDR1 SGHRS, CDR2 YFSETQ. CDR3 bases: TGCGCCAGCAGTCCCCGAGGCCCCTACACTGAAGCTTTCTTT. Protein product: CASSPRGPYTEAFF.

This clonotype was detected only a few times. The chain employs TRBV29-1 and TRBJ2-2; either TRBD1 or TRBD2 may supply D (5 bases each). CDR1 is SQVTM, CDR2 ANQGSEA, per germline. The germline V and J ends were trimmed by 3 bases and 5 bases, with 13 bases remaining between them. The CDR3 has 14 amino acids. CDR3 nucleotides: TGCAGCGTTGACCCGGGACGCTCAACCGGGGAGCTGTTTTTT. This gives the protein CSVDPGRSTGELFF.